This T cell receptor (beta chain) was documented in a study of shared clonotypes between healthy human individuals. Study outcomes and limitations: The sole specimen, blood, was sampled, and tissue repertoires likely differ.

Trimming stripped 3 bases from V and 7 bases from J, with 15 bases between. The CDR3 loop spans 15 amino acids. Germline V gene data show CDR1 as SGHDN and CDR2 as FVKESK. Original processing notes: ImmunoSEQ supplied junction-only sequences lacking quality scores, so filtering was different. Libraries were prepared by immunoSEQ multiplex PCR; TCRdb keeps only in-frame clonotypes and omits some of them. V, J and clone size reflect that table, while D and trimming were determined from the DNA. The sample contains some 1,400,000 clones, 96% of which appear only once. About this clone: Antigen unknown.

The gene calls are TRBV14 and TRBJ2-2; D is perhaps TRBD1 or TRBD2 (5 bases each). The source of this sequence is a man aged 25 to 40 in good health. What was sequenced was naive CD4+ T cells sorted from blood. Subset indicated: CD45RA+ positively selected. The CDR3 protein is CASSHRLRGGGELFF. CDR3 DNA sequence: TGTGCCAGCAGCCACCGCCTGAGGGGCGGCGGGGAGCTGTTTTTT.